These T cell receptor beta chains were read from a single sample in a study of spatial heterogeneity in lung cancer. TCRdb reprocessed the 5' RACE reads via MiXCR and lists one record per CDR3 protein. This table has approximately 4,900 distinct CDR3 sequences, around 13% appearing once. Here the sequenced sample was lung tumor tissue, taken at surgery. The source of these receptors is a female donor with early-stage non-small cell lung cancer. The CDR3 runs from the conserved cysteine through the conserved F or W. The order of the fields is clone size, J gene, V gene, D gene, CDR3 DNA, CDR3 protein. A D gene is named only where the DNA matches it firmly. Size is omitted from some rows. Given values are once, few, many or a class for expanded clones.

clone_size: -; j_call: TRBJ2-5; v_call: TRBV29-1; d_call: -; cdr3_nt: TGCAGCGTTGACTTGACACTAAAAAACCAAGAGACCCAGTACTTC; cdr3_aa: CSVDLTLKNQETQYF
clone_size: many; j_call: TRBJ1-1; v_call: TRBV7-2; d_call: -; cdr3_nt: TGTGCCAGCAGCCAAATGACCGCTTTCTTT; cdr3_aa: CASSQMTAFF
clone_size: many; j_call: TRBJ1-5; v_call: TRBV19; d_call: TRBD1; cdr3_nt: TGTGCCAGTAGTGCACCGGGACAGGGGGCTGGTCAGCCCCAGCATTTT; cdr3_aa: CASSAPGQGAGQPQHF
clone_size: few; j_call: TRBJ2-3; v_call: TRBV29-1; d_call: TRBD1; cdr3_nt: TGCAGCGTAGGACAGGGATCCACAGATACGCAGTATTTT; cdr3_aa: CSVGQGSTDTQYF
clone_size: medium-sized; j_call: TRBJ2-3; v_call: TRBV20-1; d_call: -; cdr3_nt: TGCAGTGCTAGGGGCCAGGTGTACACAGATACGCAGTATTTT; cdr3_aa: CSARGQVYTDTQYF
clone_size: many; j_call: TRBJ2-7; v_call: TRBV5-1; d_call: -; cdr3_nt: TGCGCCAGCAGCTTGGACCGGACAGACGGCTACGAGCAGTACTTC; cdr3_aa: CASSLDRTDGYEQYF
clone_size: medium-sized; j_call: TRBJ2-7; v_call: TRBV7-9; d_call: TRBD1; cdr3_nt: TGTGCCAGCAGCTTAGCCGGGACAGGGTCCTACGAGCAGTACTTC; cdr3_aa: CASSLAGTGSYEQYF
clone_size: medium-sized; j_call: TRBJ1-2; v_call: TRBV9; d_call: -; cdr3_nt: TGTGCCAGCAGGACATCAGGCAATTATGGCTACACCTTC; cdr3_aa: CASRTSGNYGYTF
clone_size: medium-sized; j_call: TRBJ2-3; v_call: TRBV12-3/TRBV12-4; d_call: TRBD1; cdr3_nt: TGTGCCAGCAGTCCCGGGACAGGGGGCAGGGATACGCAGTATTTT; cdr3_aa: CASSPGTGGRDTQYF
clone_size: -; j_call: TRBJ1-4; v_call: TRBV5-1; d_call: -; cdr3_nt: TGCGCCAGCAGCCCGCAGGGAGCAACTAATGAAAAACTGTTTTTT; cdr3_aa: CASSPQGATNEKLFF
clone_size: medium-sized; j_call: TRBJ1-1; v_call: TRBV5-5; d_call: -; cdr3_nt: TGTGCCAGCAGCTTATTTGTTAGCATGAACACTGAAGCTTTCTTT; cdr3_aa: CASSLFVSMNTEAFF
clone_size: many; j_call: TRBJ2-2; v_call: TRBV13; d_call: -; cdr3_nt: TGTGCCAGCAGCTTAGTAGGAACCAGGCCCGGGGAGCTGTTTTTT; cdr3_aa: CASSLVGTRPGELFF
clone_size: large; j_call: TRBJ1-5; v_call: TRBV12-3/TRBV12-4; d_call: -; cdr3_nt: TGTGCCAGCAGTTTATTTCTCGGGCGGGACCAGCCCCAGCATTTT; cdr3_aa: CASSLFLGRDQPQHF
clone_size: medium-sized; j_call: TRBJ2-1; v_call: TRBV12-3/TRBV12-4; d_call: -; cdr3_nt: TGTGCCAGCAGTCCAAATAGGAATTTCGGGACCGCCTACAATGAGCAGTTCTTC; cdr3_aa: CASSPNRNFGTAYNEQFF
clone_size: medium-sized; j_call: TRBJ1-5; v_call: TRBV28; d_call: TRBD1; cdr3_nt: TGTGCCAGCAGCTCGAAAACAGGGGGCGCGGGCAATCAGCCCCAGCATTTT; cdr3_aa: CASSSKTGGAGNQPQHF
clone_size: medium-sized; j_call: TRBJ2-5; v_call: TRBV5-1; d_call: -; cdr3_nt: TGCGCCAGCAGCCTGGGCCCCCAAGAGACCCAGTACTTC; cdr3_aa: CASSLGPQETQYF
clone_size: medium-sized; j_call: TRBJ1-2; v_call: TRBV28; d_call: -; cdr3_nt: TGTGCCAGCAGTTTAGCCCAGGTACATGGCTACACCTTC; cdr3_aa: CASSLAQVHGYTF
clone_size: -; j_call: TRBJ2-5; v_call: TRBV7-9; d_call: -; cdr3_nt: TGTGCCAGCAGCCGGCCCCAGGAGACCCAGTACTTC; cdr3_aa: CASSRPQETQYF
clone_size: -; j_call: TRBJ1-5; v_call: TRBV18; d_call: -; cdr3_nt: TGTGCCAGCTCACCGGGTGGGGGCTCGAGCAATCAGCCCCAGCATTTT; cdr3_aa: CASSPGGGSSNQPQHF
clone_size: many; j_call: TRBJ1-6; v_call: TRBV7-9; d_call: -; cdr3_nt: TGTGCGGTGGAGGGCGAGTCTGGAAGATCACCCCTCCACTTT; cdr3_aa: CAVEGESGRSPLHF
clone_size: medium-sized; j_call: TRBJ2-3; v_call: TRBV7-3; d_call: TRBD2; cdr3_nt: TGTGCCAGCAGCTTGGGCGGGGGTGGCACAGATACGCAGTATTTT; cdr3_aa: CASSLGGGGTDTQYF
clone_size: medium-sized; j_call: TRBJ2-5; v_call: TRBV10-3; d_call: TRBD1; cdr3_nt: TGTGCCATCAGGCCGGGACAGGGGCAAGAGACCCAGTACTTC; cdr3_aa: CAIRPGQGQETQYF
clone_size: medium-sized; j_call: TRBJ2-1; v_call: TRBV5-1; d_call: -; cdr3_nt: TGCGCCAGCAACGGAGCAGGGGCGAATGAGCAGTTCTTC; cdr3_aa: CASNGAGANEQFF
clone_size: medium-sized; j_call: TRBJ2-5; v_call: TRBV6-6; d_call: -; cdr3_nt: TGTGCCAGCAGTTACGGGCAGAAAGAGACCCAGTACTTC; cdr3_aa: CASSYGQKETQYF
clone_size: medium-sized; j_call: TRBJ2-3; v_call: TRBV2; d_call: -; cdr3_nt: TGTGCCAGCAGACGAGATACGCAGTATTTT; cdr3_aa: CASRRDTQYF
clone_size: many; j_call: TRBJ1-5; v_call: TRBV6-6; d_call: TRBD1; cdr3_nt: TGTGCCAGCAGTTCCTTGGGACAGGTCCATTTT; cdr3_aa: CASSSLGQVHF
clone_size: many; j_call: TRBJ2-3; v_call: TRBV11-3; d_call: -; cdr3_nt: TGTGCCAGCAGCTCGAGCCCCACAGATACGCAGTATTTT; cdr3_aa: CASSSSPTDTQYF
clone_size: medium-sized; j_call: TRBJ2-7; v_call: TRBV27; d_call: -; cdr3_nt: TGTGCCAGCAGAGCAGGGTACGAGCAGTACTTC; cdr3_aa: CASRAGYEQYF
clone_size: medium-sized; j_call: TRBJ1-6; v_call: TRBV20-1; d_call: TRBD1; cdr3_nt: TGCAGTGCTCTCAAGGAAGGACAGGATAATTCACCCCTCCACTTT; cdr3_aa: CSALKEGQDNSPLHF
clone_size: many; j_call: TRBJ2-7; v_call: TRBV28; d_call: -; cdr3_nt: TGTGCCAGCAGTTTGGACTTCTCCTACGAGCAGTACTTC; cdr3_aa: CASSLDFSYEQYF
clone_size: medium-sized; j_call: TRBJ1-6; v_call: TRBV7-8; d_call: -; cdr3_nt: TGTGCCACCCGAGGGGGACCCTATAATTCACCCCTCCACTTT; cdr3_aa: CATRGGPYNSPLHF
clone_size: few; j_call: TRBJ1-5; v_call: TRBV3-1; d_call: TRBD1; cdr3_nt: TGTGCCAGCAGCTTAGGACAGGGGGCAGGACAGCCCCAGCATTTT; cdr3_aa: CASSLGQGAGQPQHF
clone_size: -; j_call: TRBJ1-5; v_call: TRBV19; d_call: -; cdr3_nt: TGTGCCAGTAGTATCGGCAGTGCTAATCAGCCCCAGCATTTT; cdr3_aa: CASSIGSANQPQHF
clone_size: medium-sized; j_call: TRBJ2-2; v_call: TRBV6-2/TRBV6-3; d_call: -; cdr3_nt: TGTGCCAGCAGTTCGCAGGGTTTTGACACCGGGGAGCTGTTTTTT; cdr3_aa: CASSSQGFDTGELFF
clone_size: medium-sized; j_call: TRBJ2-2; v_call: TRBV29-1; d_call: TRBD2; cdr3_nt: TGCAGCGTGGCGGGACTAGCGGGACCCGGGGAGCTGTTTTTT; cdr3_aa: CSVAGLAGPGELFF